This TCR beta chain was documented in a study of cytomegalovirus exposure and HLA in healthy donors. Overall study: There were fewer than 130 million unique TCR beta sequences, drawn from approximately 180 million T cells, in an earlier analysis. In an early release, HLA-typed donors contributed 77 million or so unique TCR sequences.

Remarks on this clone: What it binds is not known.

PCR employed 60 Vbeta and 13 Jbeta primers. Sequencing was performed with immunoSEQ multiplex PCR; in TCRdb, only in-frame clones are kept and a portion is missing. The table shows 200,000 to 300,000 clones, with 80% to 90% occurring only once. Study-level results: Previously analyzed data showed that most TCR beta V segments were productive at a frequency of about 90% or about 30%. A later analysis revealed that TCR association rates differed between HLA loci, peaking at DRB1 and bottoming out at HLA-C.

The V and J ends lost 4 bases and 0 bases respectively, with 6 bases between them. This CDR3 is 13 amino acids long. Germline-derived CDR1 and CDR2 are SNHLY and FYNNEI. The clonotype comes from a woman between 40 and 50 years old in good health and CMV-seropositive. The source material was PBMCs. V gene TRBV2 combines with J gene TRBJ1-1; D is undetermined. In nucleotides, the CDR3 is TGTGCCAGCAGTGTTGGAGTGAACACTGAAGCTTTCTTT. Residues: CASSVGVNTEAFF.